The text below deals with one T cell receptor (beta chain). This sample is drawn from a study of CXCR3-negative and CXCR3-positive naive CD8 T cells. Germline-derived CDR1 and CDR2 are MNHEY and SVGEGT. This CDR3 spans 15 amino acids. In preparing the TRB cDNA libraries, 5' RACE with UMI labels was used. TCRdb reworked the 5' RACE reads into one entry per CDR3 protein, no DNA. Reported are 50,000 to 75,000 distinct CDR3 sequences; the ten largest clones contain 4.3%. The source is a human donor in good health. Some clones in this sample may be carry-over from other donors' samples. Sequencing input: naive CXCR3- CD8+ T cells from blood. Described subset: CD45RO-CCR7+CD27+CD95- naive CD8+ T cells lacking CXCR3 (TNR3-). The chain couples TRBV6-2 or TRBV6-3 to TRBJ2-7; the D call of TRBD1 rests on TCRdb alone, since no DNA is present to check it. CDR3 loop: CASSYYGTETYEQYF.